One sample yielded the 14 T cell receptor beta chains listed below, sequenced in a study of post-analysis software for immune sequencing data. Findings and limits, study-wide: A handful of TRBV segments were significantly more frequent in patients than in controls. TRBV5-6, TRBV5-1 and TRBV20-1 were among these segments.

Unique molecular identifiers were present in the TCR beta cDNA libraries. TCRdb called the PCR reads again in MiXCR, with one record for every CDR3 protein. Among 750,000 to 900,000 distinct CDR3 sequences listed, around 46% were seen once. These receptors' antigens are unknown. Sequencing used blood. The source of these receptors is a girl aged 5 to 17 with multiple sclerosis.

This CDR3 is CASSKGLESSYNEQFF. DNA of the CDR3: TGTGCCAGCAGCAAAGGACTAGAGAGCTCCTACAATGAGCAGTTCTTC. The genes are TRBV21-1 and TRBJ2-1. TRBV21-1 corresponds to a pseudogene. The CDR3 is 16 residues long.

This clonotype has just a few counts. The rearrangement joins TRBV24-1 to TRBJ2-1, with 9 bases matching TRBD1. After removal of 5 bases from V and 1 base from J, the junction contained 20 bases not matched to a gene. The V gene's germline CDR1 is KGHDR and CDR2 SFDVKD. This CDR3 region has 21 residues. Here the CDR3 reads CATSGSDLPGTGSGSYNEQFF. CDR3 DNA sequence: TGTGCCACCAGTGGCTCCGACCTACCCGGGACAGGGAGTGGTTCCTACAATGAGCAGTTCTTC.

The chain links TRBV12-3 or TRBV12-4 to TRBJ2-1; 10 nucleotides match TRBD2. CDR3 length equals 17 residues. With V trimmed by 2 bases and J by 10 bases, 14 bases remained unmatched. The CDR3, as DNA: TGTGCCAGCAGTTTAACTCATGGGCTAGCGGGAGTTCAAGAGCAGTTCTTC. Residues: CASSLTHGLAGVQEQFF.

The chain combines TRBV20-1 with TRBJ2-7; 11 bases are shared with TRBD2. This CDR3 has 13 amino acids. Germline CDR1 and CDR2: DFQATT and SNEGSKA (reference sequence). Germline trimming cut 6 bases from V and 4 bases from J; bases unmatched to any gene: 5. CDR3 DNA sequence: TGCAGTGCGGATATAGCGGGAGGGTACGAGCAGTACTTC. This sequence encodes CSADIAGGYEQYF.

Note on this clonotype: An end of the junction does not agree with germline; a read error may underlie this. The CDR3 bases are TGTGTCAGCAGCCCTATGGGACAGGGTGCTAATGAAAAACTGTTTTTT. It yields the protein CVSSPMGQGANEKLFF. This chain joins TRBV11-2 and TRBJ1-4, with 9 nucleotides matching TRBD1. Germline V gives CDR1 SGHAT, CDR2 FQNNGV. CDR3 length: 16 amino acids.

The chain is built from TRBV20-1 and TRBJ2-7; D gene ambiguous. V was trimmed by 3 bases and J by 8 bases, leaving 14 bases between them. CDR3 length: 12 amino acids. Germline CDR1 DFQATT, CDR2 SNEGSKA (reference sequence). CDR3 loop: CSASAQLGQQYF. CDR3 DNA: TGCAGTGCTAGTGCGCAATTAGGACAGCAGTACTTC.

CDR3 sequence reads: CAWSQDRGWTEAFF. In DNA form, the CDR3 reads TGTGCCTGGAGCCAAGACAGGGGGTGGACTGAAGCTTTCTTT. The chain joins TRBV30 to TRBJ1-1, with TRBD1 matching over 9 bases. The junction had 7 bases not matched to a gene; V was cut back by 3 bases and J by 5 bases. This CDR3 spans 14 amino acids. CDR1 and CDR2 from the germline V gene are GTSNPN and SVGIG (reference sequence).

The chain combines TRBV4-1 with TRBJ1-5; D gene unclear. Germline-derived CDR1 and CDR2 are MGHRA and YSYEKL. V shed 0 bases and J shed 5 bases, with 23 bases lying between them. The CDR3 consists of 19 residues. CDR3: CASSQDPFEAGLLDQPQHF. The CDR3 nucleotides are TGCGCCAGCAGCCAAGATCCTTTCGAGGCAGGCCTTCTCGATCAGCCCCAGCATTTT.

This clonotype was seen a few times. The rearrangement joins TRBV20-1 to TRBJ2-3, with 8 bases identical to TRBD2. CDR1 is DFQATT, CDR2 SNEGSKA, per germline (reference sequence). The CDR3 runs to 17 residues. V shed 6 bases and J 5 bases; nucleotides not matched to a gene: 19. CDR3 bases: TGCAGTGCGAACCACGGCGTTCTAGCGGGTGGAAAAGATACGCAGTATTTT. Its protein product is CSANHGVLAGGKDTQYF.

This clonotype appeared a few times. The chain combines TRBV10-3 with TRBJ2-7, with D hard to call. The assigned J gene may be wrong: the sequence end matches TRBJ2-5 better. CDR1 is ENHRY and CDR2 is SYGVKD in the germline V gene. This CDR3 contains 12 residues. The CDR3 protein is CAISDPGETQYF. CDR3 nucleotides: TGTGCCATCAGTGATCCGGGTGAGACCCAGTACTTC.

The V call is TRBV10-3, the J call TRBJ2-5, with a tentative D call TRBD2 (6 bases). Trimming took 0 bases from V and 2 from J, leaving 13 bases between them. CDR3 length: 16 residues. Germline V CDR1 and CDR2: ENHRY, SYGVKD. The CDR3 reads CAISESRGLVQETQYF. CDR3 DNA sequence: TGTGCCATCAGTGAGTCTCGGGGGTTGGTTCAAGAGACCCAGTACTTC.

The genes are TRBV12-3 or TRBV12-4 and TRBJ2-5; perhaps D is TRBD1 or TRBD2 (5 bases each). There are 15 residues in the CDR3. The ends were cut back, 2 bases at V and 7 bases at J, with 17 bases in the middle. CDR3 loop: CASSLRAGTWGTQYF. Here the CDR3 DNA reads TGTGCCAGCAGTTTAAGAGCCGGGACCTGGGGGACCCAGTACTTC.

V is TRBV12-3 or TRBV12-4 and J is TRBJ1-4; D possibly corresponds to TRBD1 (5 bases). Trimming removed 5 bases at V and 8 bases at J, with 18 bases between. This CDR3 is built from 15 residues. For the CDR3, the DNA is TGTGCCAGCAGTGGGACCGCCGAGGGGTACGAAAAACTGTTTTTT. This gives the protein CASSGTAEGYEKLFF.

The V call is TRBV4-2, the J call TRBJ2-1; D remains ambiguous. V was shortened by 2 bases and J by 0 bases, with 11 bases between the two germline ends. Germline V gives CDR1 LGHNA, CDR2 YNFKEQ. This CDR3 contains 16 residues. As DNA, the CDR3 is TGTGCCAGCAGCCAATTGAGGAGTAGCTCCTACAATGAGCAGTTCTTC. This codes for CASSQLRSSSYNEQFF.